This T cell receptor (beta chain) was captured by sequencing in a study of shared clonotypes between healthy human individuals. Looking at the study overall: Each donor contributed plates that comprised three CD4 naive, three CD4 memory, two CD8 naive and one CD8 memory.

Generated by immunoSEQ multiplex PCR, the TCRdb table keeps only in-frame clones and is missing some. Here the sample spans approximately 1.5 million clones, 95% to 99% being singletons. Sequences were obtained from naive CD4+ T cells sorted from blood. Subset meaning: CD45RA+ positively selected. The clonotype originates from a man aged 30 to 45 in good health.

CDR3 DNA: TGTGCCAGCTCACAGGGAAGTCCGAACACCGGGGAGCTGTTTTTT. Translated, it gives CASSQGSPNTGELFF. The chain uses TRBV18 and TRBJ2-2; D is unresolved. CDR3 size: 15 residues. From germline, CDR1 is KGHSH and CDR2 LQKENI. Trimming removed 4 bases from V and 0 bases from J, with 9 bases in between.